A selection of T cell receptor beta chains follows, all from one sample in a study of CD8+ T cells in alopecia areata. Sequencing used immunoSEQ multiplex PCR; TCRdb keeps in-frame clones, though not all of them. This sample has hundreds of thousands of clones, with around two thirds found just once. This material consisted of CD4+ T cells sorted from blood, taken at week 0. These receptors were collected from a human donor with alopecia areata. Both conserved end residues are part of each CDR3.

TRBV7-2	CASSPPTDTQYF
TRBV10-2	CASSAGTGSFYGYTF
TRBV5-1	CASSGTSGLAETQYF
TRBV5-1	CASSLVGTGGDEQFF
TRBV29-1	CSVEGQNYEQYF
TRBV29-1	CSVRAAGELFF
TRBV2	CASSQGRNTEAFF
TRBV29-1	CSARWGGGAGTGELFF
TRBV5-1	CASSPGRGTGELFF
TRBV7-2	CASGATGGSETQYF
TRBV7-9	CASSKADEQFF
TRBV29-1	CSGRQDNNYGYTF
TRBV4-1	CASSQDEGDWASGNTIYF
TRBV7-9	CASSPRTFQGEQFF
TRBV29-1	CSVLGQGAYNEQFF
TRBV15	CATSRDPGSHYEQYF
TRBV30	CAWSSPGTTSYEQYF
TRBV9	CASSPERFSYGYTF
TRBV6-5	CASSPTGGGYEQYF
TRBV27	CASCQGADNSPLHF
TRBV29-1	CSVAAWAGEGYTF
TRBV5-1	CASSLGLAGPGDTQYF
TRBV27	CASSFFGTSGGYEQFF
TRBV29-1	CSTLGGGNYGYTF